This TCR beta chain was recorded in a study of T cell changes during pregnancy in multiple sclerosis. The ends were cut back, 1 base at V and 4 bases at J, with 16 bases in the middle. This CDR3 region has 16 residues. The germline V gene has CDR1 MDHEN and CDR2 SYDVKM. The table came from immunoSEQ multiplex PCR; TCRdb's copy has only in-frame clones and leaves some out. The sample yields tens of thousands of clones, approximately 92% seen once. V gene TRBV28 combines with J gene TRBJ1-2, with D perhaps matching TRBD1 (6 bases). Material: peripheral blood. This receptor was obtained from a female donor with multiple sclerosis, enrolled in a pregnancy study. The CDR3: CASSLLGGLFGYGYTF. The CDR3, as DNA: TGTGCCAGCAGTTTATTAGGGGGGCTTTTCGGCTATGGCTACACCTTC.